A single TCR beta chain is shown here with its context. The antigen remains unidentified. Graves' hyperthyroidism was deemed stable absent ophthalmopathy progression within 18 months. This entry is derived from a study of T cells in Graves' hyperthyroidism and ophthalmopathy. The CDR3 covers 12 residues. Per germline, CDR1 LNHNV and CDR2 YYDKDF (reference sequence). Trimming left V 5 bases short and J 4 bases short, with 6 bases between. Study findings and constraints: Most clonotypes expanded in the thyroid (above 0.001) were also present in blood. Classification by a 13 V-J model distinguished ophthalmopathy from stable hyperthyroidism.

Authors of the study amplified TCR beta CDR3 regions from RNA transcripts. The primer set for the first-round RT-PCR of the TCR CDR3 was HTBI. In TCRdb, the multiplex PCR reads were re-called with MiXCR into one record per CDR3 protein. The data contain roughly 93,000 distinct CDR3 sequences, 35% to 45% of them seen just once; the ten biggest clones take up 9.5% to 13%. Source material: peripheral blood or thyroid tissue (not recorded which). This receptor was taken from a woman in her twenties or thirties with Graves' hyperthyroidism. The chain couples TRBV15 to TRBJ1-5; no firm D call. The CDR3 bases are TGTGCCACCAGCCGAAGGAATCAGCCCCAGCATTTT. Translating gives CATSRRNQPQHF.